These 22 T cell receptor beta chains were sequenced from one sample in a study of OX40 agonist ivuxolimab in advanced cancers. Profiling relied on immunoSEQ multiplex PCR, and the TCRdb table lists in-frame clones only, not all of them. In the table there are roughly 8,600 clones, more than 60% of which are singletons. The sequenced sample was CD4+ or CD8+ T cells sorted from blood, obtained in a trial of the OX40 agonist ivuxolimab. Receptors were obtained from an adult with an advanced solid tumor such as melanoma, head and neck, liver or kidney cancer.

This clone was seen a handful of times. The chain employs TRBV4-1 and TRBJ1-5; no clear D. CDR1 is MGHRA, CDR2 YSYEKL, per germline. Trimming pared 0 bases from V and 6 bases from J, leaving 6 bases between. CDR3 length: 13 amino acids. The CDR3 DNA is TGCGCCAGCAGCCAAGAAGGGAGTCAGCCCCAGCATTTT. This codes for CASSQEGSQPQHF.

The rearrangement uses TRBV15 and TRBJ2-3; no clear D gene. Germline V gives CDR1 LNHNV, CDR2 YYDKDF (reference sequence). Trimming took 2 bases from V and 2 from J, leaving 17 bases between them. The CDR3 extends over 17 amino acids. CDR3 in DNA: TGTGCCACCAGCAGATCCCCTTTTGTTTGGTTCACAGATACGCAGTATTTT. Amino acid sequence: CATSRSPFVWFTDTQYF.

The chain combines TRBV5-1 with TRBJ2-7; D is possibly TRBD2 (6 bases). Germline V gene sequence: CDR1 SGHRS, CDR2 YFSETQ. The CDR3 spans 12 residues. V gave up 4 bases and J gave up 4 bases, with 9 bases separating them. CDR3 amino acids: CASSLGRYEQYF. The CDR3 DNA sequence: TGCGCCAGCAGCCTTGGGAGGTACGAGCAGTACTTC.

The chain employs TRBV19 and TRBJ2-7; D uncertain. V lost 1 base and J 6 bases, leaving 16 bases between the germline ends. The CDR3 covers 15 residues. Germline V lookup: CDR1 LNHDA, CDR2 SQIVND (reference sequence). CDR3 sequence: CASSIGGYLTSEQYF. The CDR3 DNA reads TGTGCCAGTAGTATAGGCGGCTATCTTACGTCCGAGCAGTACTTC.

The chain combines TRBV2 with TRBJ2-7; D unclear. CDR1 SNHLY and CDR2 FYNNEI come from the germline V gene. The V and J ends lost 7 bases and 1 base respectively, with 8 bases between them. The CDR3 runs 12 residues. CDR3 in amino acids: CASNPASYEQYF. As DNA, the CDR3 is TGTGCCAGCAACCCGGCTTCCTACGAGCAGTACTTC.

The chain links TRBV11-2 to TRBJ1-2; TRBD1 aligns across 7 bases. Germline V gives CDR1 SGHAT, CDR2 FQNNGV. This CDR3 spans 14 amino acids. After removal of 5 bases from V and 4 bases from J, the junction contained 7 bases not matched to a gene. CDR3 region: CASSHAGGFYGYTF. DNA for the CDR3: TGTGCCAGCAGCCACGCAGGGGGATTCTATGGCTACACCTTC.

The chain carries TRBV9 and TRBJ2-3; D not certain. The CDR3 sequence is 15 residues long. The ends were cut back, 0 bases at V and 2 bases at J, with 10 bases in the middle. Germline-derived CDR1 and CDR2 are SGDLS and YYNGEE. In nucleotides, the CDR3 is TGTGCCAGCAGCGTAGGATTTCGAAACACAGATACGCAGTATTTT. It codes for CASSVGFRNTDTQYF.

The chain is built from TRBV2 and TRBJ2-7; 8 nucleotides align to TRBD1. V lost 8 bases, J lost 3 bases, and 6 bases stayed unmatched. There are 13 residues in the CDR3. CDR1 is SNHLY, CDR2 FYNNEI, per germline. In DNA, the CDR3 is TGTGCCAGCTACCCCGGACAGGGCTACGAGCAGTACTTC. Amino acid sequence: CASYPGQGYEQYF.

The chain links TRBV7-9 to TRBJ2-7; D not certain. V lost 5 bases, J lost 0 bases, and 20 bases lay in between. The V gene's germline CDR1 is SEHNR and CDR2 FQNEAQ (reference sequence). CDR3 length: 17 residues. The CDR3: CASSPLWGSDASYEQYF. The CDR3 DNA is TGTGCCAGCAGCCCACTTTGGGGAAGCGACGCCTCCTACGAGCAGTACTTC.

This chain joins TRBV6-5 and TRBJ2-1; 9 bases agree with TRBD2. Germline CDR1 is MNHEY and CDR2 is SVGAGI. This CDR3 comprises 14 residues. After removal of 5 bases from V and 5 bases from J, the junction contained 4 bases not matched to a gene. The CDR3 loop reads CASSPSGEHNEQFF. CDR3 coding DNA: TGTGCCAGCAGTCCTAGCGGGGAGCACAATGAGCAGTTCTTC.

The CDR3 DNA reads TGTGCCAGCAGTTTCTCCGGGCGTTTGGACGAGCAGTACTTC. Translation: CASSFSGRLDEQYF. V usage is TRBV27 and J usage is TRBJ2-7, with D uncertain. The CDR3 is 14 residues long. Germline V CDR1 and CDR2: MNHEY, SMNVEV (reference sequence). The V end lost 3 bases, the J end lost 5 bases, and 14 bases lay between the germline ends.

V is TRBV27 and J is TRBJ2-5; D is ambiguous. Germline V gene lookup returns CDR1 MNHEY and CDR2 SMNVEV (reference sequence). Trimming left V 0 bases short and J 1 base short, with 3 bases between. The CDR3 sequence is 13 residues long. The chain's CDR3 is CASSLSLQETQYF. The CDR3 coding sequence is TGTGCCAGCAGTTTATCGCTCCAAGAGACCCAGTACTTC.

Here the CDR3 reads CASSWGDGYNEQFF. CDR3 nucleotides: TGCGCCAGCAGCTGGGGGGACGGGTACAATGAGCAGTTCTTC. The chain couples TRBV5-1 to TRBJ2-1, with TRBD2 as a possible D gene (6 bases). V lost 3 bases and J 4 bases, leaving 11 bases between the germline ends. This CDR3 contains 14 residues. Germline-derived CDR1 and CDR2 are SGHRS and YFSETQ.

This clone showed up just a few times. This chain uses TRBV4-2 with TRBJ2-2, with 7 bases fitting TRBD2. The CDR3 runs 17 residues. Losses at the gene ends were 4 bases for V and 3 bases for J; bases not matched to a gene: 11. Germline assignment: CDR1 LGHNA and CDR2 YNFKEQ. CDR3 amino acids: CASSPEGRGTDTGELFF. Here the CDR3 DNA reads TGTGCCAGCAGCCCCGAAGGGAGGGGCACGGACACCGGGGAGCTGTTTTTT.

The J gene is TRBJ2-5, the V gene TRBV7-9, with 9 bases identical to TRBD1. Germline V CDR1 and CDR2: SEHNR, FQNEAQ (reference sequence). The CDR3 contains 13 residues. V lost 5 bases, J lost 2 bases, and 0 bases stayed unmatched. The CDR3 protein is CASSGQGQETQYF. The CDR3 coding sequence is TGTGCCAGCAGCGGACAGGGGCAAGAGACCCAGTACTTC.

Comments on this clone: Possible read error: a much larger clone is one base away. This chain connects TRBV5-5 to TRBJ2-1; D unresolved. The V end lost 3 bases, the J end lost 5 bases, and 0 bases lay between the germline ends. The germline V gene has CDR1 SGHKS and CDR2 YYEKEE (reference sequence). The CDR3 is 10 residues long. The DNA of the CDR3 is TGTGCCAGCAGCTACAATGAGCAGTTCTTC. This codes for CASSYNEQFF.

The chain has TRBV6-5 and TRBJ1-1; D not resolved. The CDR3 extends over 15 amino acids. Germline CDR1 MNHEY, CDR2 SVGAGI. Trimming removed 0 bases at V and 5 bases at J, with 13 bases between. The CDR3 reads CASSYSKIAETEAFF. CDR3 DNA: TGTGCCAGCAGTTACTCTAAAATTGCGGAGACTGAAGCTTTCTTT.

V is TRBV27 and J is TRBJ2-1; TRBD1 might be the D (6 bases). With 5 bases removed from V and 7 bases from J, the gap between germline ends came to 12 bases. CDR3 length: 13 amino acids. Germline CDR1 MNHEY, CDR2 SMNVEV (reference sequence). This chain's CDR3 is CASSAITGNEQFF. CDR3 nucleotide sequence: TGTGCCAGCAGTGCGATAACAGGGAATGAGCAGTTCTTC.

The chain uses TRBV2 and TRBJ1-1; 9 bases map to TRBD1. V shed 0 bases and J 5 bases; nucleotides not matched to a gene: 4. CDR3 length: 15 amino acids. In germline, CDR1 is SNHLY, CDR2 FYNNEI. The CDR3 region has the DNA TGTGCCAGCAGTGAAGCTGGGACAGGGTGGACTGAAGCTTTCTTT. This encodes CASSEAGTGWTEAFF.

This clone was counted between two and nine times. For the CDR3, the DNA is TGTGCCAGCAGCGTAGGAGGTTTGCGGGAGACCCAGTACTTC. Its translation: CASSVGGLRETQYF. This chain joins TRBV9 and TRBJ2-5; D gene unclear. With 0 bases removed from V and 5 bases from J, the gap between germline ends came to 11 bases. This CDR3 region has 14 residues. Germline CDR1 and CDR2: SGDLS and YYNGEE.

CDR3 protein: CAWSVRGQGYVEQFF. The CDR3 DNA follows: TGTGCCTGGAGTGTACGGGGACAGGGGTACGTTGAGCAGTTCTTC. The chain joins TRBV30 to TRBJ2-1; 10 bases agree with TRBD1. J gave up 9 bases and V 0 bases, and 8 bases lay outside the gene matches. This CDR3 is 15 amino acids long. The germline CDR1 and CDR2 sequences are GTSNPN and SVGIG (reference sequence).

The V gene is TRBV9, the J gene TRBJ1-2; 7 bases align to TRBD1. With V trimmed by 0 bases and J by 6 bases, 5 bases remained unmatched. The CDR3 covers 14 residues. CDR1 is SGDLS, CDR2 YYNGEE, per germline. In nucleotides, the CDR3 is TGTGCCAGCAGCGTAGCAGAGACAGGGCATGGCTACACCTTC. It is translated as CASSVAETGHGYTF.